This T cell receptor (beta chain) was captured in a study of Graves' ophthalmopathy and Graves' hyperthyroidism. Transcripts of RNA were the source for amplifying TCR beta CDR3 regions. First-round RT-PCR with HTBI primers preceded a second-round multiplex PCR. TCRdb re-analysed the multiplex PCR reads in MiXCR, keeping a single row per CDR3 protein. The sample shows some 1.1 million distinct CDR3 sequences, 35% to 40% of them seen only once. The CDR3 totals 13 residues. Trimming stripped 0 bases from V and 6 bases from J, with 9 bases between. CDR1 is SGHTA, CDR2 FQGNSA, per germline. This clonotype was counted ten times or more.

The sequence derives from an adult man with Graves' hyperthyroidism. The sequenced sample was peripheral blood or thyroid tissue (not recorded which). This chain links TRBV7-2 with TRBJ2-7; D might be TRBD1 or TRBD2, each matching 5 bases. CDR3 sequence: CASSLAAGSEQYF. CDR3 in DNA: TGTGCCAGCAGCTTAGCCGCAGGGAGCGAGCAGTACTTC.